The 4 T cell receptor beta chains reported below all come from one sample, sequenced in a study of blood T cell repertoires in COVID-19. Here immunoSEQ multiplex PCR was the method, and the copy in TCRdb shows in-frame clones only, minus some. Of under 350,000 clones in the sample, around 85% were seen once. The specimen was peripheral blood. These TCRs come from a woman aged 70 to 79 with acute or convalescent COVID-19.

The chain combines TRBV6-5 with TRBJ2-1, with TRBD2 identical over 7 bases. Per the germline V gene, CDR1 is MNHEY and CDR2 is SVGAGI. The V segment lost 2 bases and the J segment 2 bases; nucleotides outside the gene matches: 3. The length of the CDR3 is 15 residues. CDR3 in DNA: TGTGCCAGCAGTTACGGGGGGGGGACCTACAATGAGCAGTTCTTC. Translating gives CASSYGGGTYNEQFF.

This chain uses TRBV15 with TRBJ1-4; 7 nucleotides match TRBD1. J was trimmed by 8 bases and V by 4 bases; bases with no gene match: 13. The CDR3 has 16 residues. Germline assignment: CDR1 LNHNV and CDR2 YYDKDF (reference sequence). CDR3 DNA: TGTGCCACCAGCACAGGAAGTACAGGGGCCCCAGAAAAACTGTTTTTT. Translating it yields CATSTGSTGAPEKLFF.

The genes are TRBV3-1 (or the pseudogene TRBV3-2) and TRBJ1-2; 7 positions agree with TRBD1. V lost 0 bases, J lost 11 bases, and 12 bases stayed unmatched. Germline V gene lookup returns CDR1 LGHDT and CDR2 YNNKEL (reference sequence). This CDR3 has 15 amino acids. This CDR3 reads CASSQEAQGYLGYTF. DNA for the CDR3: TGTGCCAGCAGCCAAGAGGCACAGGGGTACTTGGGTTACACCTTC.

This clone was seen just once. V and J are TRBV12-3 or TRBV12-4 and TRBJ1-2; D is possibly TRBD1 (5 bases). The CDR3 spans 11 residues. Trimming cost V 3 bases and J 7 bases, with 6 bases left between them. CDR3 sequence (DNA): TGTGCCAGCAGTTTCGGGGGTGGCTACACCTTC. Protein: CASSFGGGYTF.